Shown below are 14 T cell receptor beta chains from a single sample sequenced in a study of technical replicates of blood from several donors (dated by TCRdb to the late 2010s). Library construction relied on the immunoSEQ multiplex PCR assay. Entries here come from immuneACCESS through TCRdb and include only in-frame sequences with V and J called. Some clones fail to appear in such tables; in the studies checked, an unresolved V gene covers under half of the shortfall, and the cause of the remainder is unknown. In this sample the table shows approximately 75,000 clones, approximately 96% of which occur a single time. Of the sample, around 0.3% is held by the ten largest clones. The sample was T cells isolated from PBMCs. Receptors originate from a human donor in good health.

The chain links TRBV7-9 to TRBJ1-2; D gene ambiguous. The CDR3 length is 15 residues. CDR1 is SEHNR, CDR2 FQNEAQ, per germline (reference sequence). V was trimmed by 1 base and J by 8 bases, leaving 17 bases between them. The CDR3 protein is CASSLGFGRLGGYTF. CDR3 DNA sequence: TGTGCCAGCAGCTTAGGCTTCGGCAGGTTAGGCGGCTACACCTTC.

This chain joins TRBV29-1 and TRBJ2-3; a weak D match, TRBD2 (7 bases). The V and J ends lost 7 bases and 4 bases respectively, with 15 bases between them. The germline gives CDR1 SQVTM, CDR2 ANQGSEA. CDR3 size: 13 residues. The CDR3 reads CSAEGGHADTQYF. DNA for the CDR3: TGCAGCGCTGAGGGGGGGCATGCAGATACGCAGTATTTT.

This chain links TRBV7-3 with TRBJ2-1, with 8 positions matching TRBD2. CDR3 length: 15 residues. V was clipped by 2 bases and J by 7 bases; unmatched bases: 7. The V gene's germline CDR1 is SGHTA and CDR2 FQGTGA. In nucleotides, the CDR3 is TGTGCCAGCAGCTTATGGGCGGGGGGCCTGAATGAGCAGTTCTTC. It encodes CASSLWAGGLNEQFF.

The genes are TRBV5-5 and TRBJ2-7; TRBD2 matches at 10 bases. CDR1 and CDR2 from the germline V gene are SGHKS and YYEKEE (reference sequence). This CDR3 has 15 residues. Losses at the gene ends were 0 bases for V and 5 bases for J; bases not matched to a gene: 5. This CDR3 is CASSLAGTSANEQYF. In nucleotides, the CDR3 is TGTGCCAGCAGCTTGGCCGGGACTAGCGCGAACGAGCAGTACTTC.

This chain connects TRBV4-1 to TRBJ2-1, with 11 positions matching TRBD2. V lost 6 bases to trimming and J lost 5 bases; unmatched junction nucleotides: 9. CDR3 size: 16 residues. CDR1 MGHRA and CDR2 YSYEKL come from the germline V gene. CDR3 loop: CASRLSGLAEDNEQFF. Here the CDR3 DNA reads TGCGCCAGCAGACTATCGGGACTAGCGGAGGACAATGAGCAGTTCTTC.

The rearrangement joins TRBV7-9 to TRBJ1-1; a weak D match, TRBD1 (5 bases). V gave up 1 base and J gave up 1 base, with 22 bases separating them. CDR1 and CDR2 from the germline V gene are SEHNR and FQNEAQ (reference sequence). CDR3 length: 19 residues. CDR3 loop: CASSLVAPLKGWGNTEAFF. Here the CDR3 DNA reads TGTGCCAGCAGCTTAGTAGCACCTCTCAAGGGGTGGGGGAACACTGAAGCTTTCTTT.

This CDR3 reads CATSRERDSPYEQYF. CDR3 in DNA: TGTGCCACCAGCAGAGAGCGGGACAGTCCCTACGAGCAGTACTTC. The chain has TRBV15 and TRBJ2-7; D possibly corresponds to TRBD1 (7 bases). Deletions cut 0 bases from V and 2 bases from J, with 11 bases between. Germline V gene sequence: CDR1 LNHNV, CDR2 YYDKDF (reference sequence). This CDR3 spans 15 amino acids.

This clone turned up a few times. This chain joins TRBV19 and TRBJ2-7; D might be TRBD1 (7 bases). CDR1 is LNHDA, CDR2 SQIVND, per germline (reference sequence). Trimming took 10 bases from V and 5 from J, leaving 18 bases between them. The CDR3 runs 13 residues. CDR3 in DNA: TGTGCCATCTCAGACAGGGAGGATAACGAGCAGTACTTC. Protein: CAISDREDNEQYF. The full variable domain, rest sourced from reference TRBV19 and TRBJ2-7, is DGGITQSPKYLFRKEGQNVTLSCEQNLNHDAMYWYRQDPGQGLRLIYYSQIVNDFQKGDIAEGYSVSREKKESFPLTVTSAQKNPTAFYLCAISDREDNEQYFGPGTRLTVT.

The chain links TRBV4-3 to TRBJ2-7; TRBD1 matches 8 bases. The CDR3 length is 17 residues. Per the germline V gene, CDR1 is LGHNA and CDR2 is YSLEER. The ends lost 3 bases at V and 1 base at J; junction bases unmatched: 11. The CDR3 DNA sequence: TGCGCCAGCAGCCAGGAAACCGGGACAGGAGTGTCCTACGAGCAGTACTTC. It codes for CASSQETGTGVSYEQYF.

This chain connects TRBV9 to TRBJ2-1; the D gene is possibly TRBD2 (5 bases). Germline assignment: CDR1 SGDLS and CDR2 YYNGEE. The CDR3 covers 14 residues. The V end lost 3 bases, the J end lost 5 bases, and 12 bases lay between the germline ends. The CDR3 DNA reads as TGTGCCAGCAGCGCCGGAGGAGAAAACAATGAGCAGTTCTTC. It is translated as CASSAGGENNEQFF. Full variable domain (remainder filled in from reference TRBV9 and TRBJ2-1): DSGVTQTPKHLITATGQRVTLRCSPRSGDLSVYWYQQSLDQGLQFLIQYYNGEERAKGNILERFSAQQFPDLHSELNLSSLELGDSALYFCASSAGGENNEQFFGPGTRLTVL.

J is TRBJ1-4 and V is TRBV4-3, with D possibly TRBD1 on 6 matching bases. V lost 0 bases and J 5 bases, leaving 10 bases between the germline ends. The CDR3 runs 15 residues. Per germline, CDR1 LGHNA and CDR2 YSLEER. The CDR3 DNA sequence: TGCGCCAGCAGCCAAGAAGGCAGGGGAAATGAAAAACTGTTTTTT. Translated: CASSQEGRGNEKLFF.

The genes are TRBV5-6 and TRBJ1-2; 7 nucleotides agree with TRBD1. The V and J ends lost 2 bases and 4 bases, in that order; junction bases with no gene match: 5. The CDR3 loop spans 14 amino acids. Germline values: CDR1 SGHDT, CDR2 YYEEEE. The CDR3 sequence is CASSLQGLGYGYTF. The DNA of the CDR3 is TGTGCCAGCAGCTTACAGGGGTTAGGCTATGGCTACACCTTC. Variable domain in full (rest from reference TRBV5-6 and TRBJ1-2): DAGVTQSPTHLIKTRGQQVTLRCSPKSGHDTVSWYQQALGQGPQFIFQYYEEEERQRGNFPDRFSGHQFPNYSSELNVNALLLGDSALYLCASSLQGLGYGYTFGSGTRLTVV.

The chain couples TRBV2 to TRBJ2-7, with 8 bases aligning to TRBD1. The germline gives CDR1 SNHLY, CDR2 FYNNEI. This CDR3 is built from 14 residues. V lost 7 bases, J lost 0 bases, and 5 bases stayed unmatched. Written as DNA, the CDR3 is TGTGCCAGCACTACTGGACAGGGCTCCTACGAGCAGTACTTC. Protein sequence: CASTTGQGSYEQYF.

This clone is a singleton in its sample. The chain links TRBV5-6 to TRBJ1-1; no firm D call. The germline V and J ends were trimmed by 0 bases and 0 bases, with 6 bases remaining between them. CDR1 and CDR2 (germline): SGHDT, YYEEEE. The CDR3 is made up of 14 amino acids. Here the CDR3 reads CASSLGALNTEAFF. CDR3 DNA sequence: TGTGCCAGCAGCTTGGGAGCGCTGAACACTGAAGCTTTCTTT.